The table lists the clone carrying this T cell receptor (beta chain) with a few counts. This record comes from a study of T-cell reconstitution after alpha-beta-depleted transplantation in children. Using unique molecular identifiers, the investigators prepared the TCRbeta library. TCRdb reprocessed the PCR reads with MiXCR, giving one entry per CDR3 protein. The data show around 370,000 distinct CDR3 sequences, with under 20% seen just once and approximately 44% held by the top ten. Germline lookup yields CDR1 MGHRA and CDR2 YSYEKL. V gave up 4 bases and J gave up 8 bases; unmatched junction bases: 9. This CDR3 has 15 residues.

The chain is built from TRBV4-1 and TRBJ1-4; 8 positions match TRBD1. The sequence was obtained from a male patient aged 2 to 10 who had a stem cell transplant for acute lymphoblastic leukemia, so the T cells may come from the graft donor. Specimen: PBMCs, mostly from graft donor cells, collected 360 days after TCRalphabeta/CD19-depleted stem cell transplant. CDR3 in amino acids: CASSPETGGGEKLFF. CDR3 nucleotides: TGCGCCAGCAGCCCAGAAACAGGGGGAGGCGAAAAACTGTTTTTT.